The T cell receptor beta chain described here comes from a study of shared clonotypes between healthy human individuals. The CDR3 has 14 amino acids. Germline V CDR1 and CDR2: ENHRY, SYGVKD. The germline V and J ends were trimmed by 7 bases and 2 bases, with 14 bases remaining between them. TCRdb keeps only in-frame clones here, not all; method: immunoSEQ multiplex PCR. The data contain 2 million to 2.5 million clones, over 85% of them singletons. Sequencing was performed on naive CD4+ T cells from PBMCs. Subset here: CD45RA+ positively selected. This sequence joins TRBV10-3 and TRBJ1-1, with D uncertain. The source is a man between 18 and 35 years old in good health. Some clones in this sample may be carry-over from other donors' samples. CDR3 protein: CAIKVGESNTEAFF. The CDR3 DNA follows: TGTGCCATCAAAGTCGGTGAGAGCAACACTGAAGCTTTCTTT.